This is a list of T cell receptor beta chains from one sample in a study of T-cell memory formation after mild COVID-19. Each CDR3 protein gets one entry after TCRdb re-called the 5' RACE reads with MiXCR. The sample holds 58,000 or so distinct CDR3 sequences, around a quarter seen once. Sequences were obtained from PBMCs or a T cell subset sorted from them (not recorded which). Every receptor here comes from a man aged 18-30 years who had mild COVID-19 (a few samples of this study predate the infection). Cell type and time point are not known. Both conserved end residues are part of each CDR3. D genes are given only for firm matches. Size is omitted from some rows. Given values are once, few, many or a class for expanded clones.

-	-	TRBV4-1	TRBJ2-5	15	CASSLRKDRQETQYF	TGCGCCAGCAGCCTCCGGAAAGACAGGCAAGAGACCCAGTACTTC
-	-	TRBV7-9	TRBJ1-1	15	CASSEVRGEVTEAFF	TGTGCCAGCAGCGAGGTTCGGGGTGAGGTCACTGAAGCTTTCTTT
-	TRBD2	TRBV4-1	TRBJ2-3	15	CASSPQAGSTDTQYF	TGCGCCAGCAGCCCACAAGCGGGGAGCACAGATACGCAGTATTTT
few	TRBD2	TRBV7-3	TRBJ2-3	14	CASSAAGGTDTQYF	TGTGCCAGCAGCGCAGCGGGGGGCACAGATACGCAGTATTTT
many	-	TRBV5-6	TRBJ2-1	15	CASSLYESSYNEQFF	TGTGCCAGCAGCCTGTACGAGAGCTCCTACAATGAGCAGTTCTTC
-	TRBD1	TRBV5-5	TRBJ2-7	18	CASNSRMGRDRATYEQYF	TGTGCCAGCAATTCTCGGATGGGCCGGGACAGGGCCACCTACGAGCAGTACTTC
few	TRBD1	TRBV13	TRBJ2-7	11	CASSWGQIYYF	TGTGCCAGCAGCTGGGGACAGATATACTACTTC
few	-	TRBV20-1	TRBJ2-7	13	CSARTAVSYEQYF	TGCAGTGCGAGGACAGCCGTCTCCTACGAGCAGTACTTC
few	TRBD2	TRBV10-3	TRBJ2-3	17	CAISGFGLAGNTDTQYF	TGTGCCATCAGTGGCTTTGGACTAGCGGGGAACACAGATACGCAGTATTTT
-	TRBD2	TRBV2	TRBJ2-3	19	CASSRLVLAGAPSTDTQYF	TGTGCCAGCAGTCGGTTAGTTCTAGCGGGGGCCCCTAGCACAGATACGCAGTATTTT
-	TRBD2	TRBV19	TRBJ2-1	14	CASTEAGGYNEQFF	TGTGCCAGTACAGAAGCGGGGGGTTACAATGAGCAGTTCTTC
many	TRBD1	TRBV7-2	TRBJ2-1	15	CASSIRDRGYNEQFF	TGTGCCAGCAGCATCCGGGACAGGGGCTACAATGAGCAGTTCTTC
-	TRBD2	TRBV28	TRBJ2-1	15	CASSFWAGGHNEQFF	TGTGCCAGCAGTTTTTGGGCGGGGGGGCACAATGAGCAGTTCTTC
few	-	TRBV6-5	TRBJ1-2	13	CASSYVVDDGYTF	TGTGCCAGCAGTTATGTTGTCGACGATGGCTACACCTTC
-	-	TRBV20-1	TRBJ2-1	12	CSARYGDNEQFF	TGCAGTGCTAGATATGGAGACAATGAGCAGTTCTTC
-	-	TRBV5-1	TRBJ1-2	16	CASSLEQGAVNYGYTF	TGCGCCAGCAGCTTGGAACAGGGAGCCGTTAACTATGGCTACACCTTC
-	-	TRBV6-1	TRBJ2-1	12	CASGQGGNEQFF	TGTGCCAGCGGACAGGGAGGGAATGAGCAGTTCTTC
-	TRBD1	TRBV27	TRBJ1-2	16	CASSFQGTGEYNGYTF	TGTGCCAGCAGTTTCCAAGGGACAGGGGAATATAATGGCTACACCTTC
-	TRBD1	TRBV28	TRBJ2-7	15	CASSPYGGQGYEQYF	TGTGCCAGCAGTCCCTATGGGGGACAGGGCTACGAGCAGTACTTC
many	-	TRBV27	TRBJ2-3	15	CASSLQLGFTDTQYF	TGTGCCAGCAGCCTCCAGTTGGGTTTCACAGATACGCAGTATTTT
many	TRBD1	TRBV20-1	TRBJ2-5	14	CSARRGSNWETQYF	TGCAGTGCTCGCAGGGGGAGCAATTGGGAGACCCAGTACTTC
-	-	TRBV7-6	TRBJ1-1	13	CASSLGKYTEAFF	TGTGCCAGCAGCTTAGGAAAGTACACTGAAGCTTTCTTT